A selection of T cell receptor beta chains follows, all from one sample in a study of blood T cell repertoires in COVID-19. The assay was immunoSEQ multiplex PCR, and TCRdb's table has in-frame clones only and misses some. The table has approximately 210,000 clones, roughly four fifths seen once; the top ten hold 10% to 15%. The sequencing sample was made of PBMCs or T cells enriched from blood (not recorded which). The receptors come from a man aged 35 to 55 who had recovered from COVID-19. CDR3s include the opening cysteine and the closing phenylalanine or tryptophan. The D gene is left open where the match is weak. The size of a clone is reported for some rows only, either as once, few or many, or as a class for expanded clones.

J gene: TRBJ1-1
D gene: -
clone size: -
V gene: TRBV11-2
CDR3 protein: CASSSLSGNTEAFF
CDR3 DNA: TGTGCCAGCAGCTCCCTTTCGGGAAACACTGAAGCTTTCTTT

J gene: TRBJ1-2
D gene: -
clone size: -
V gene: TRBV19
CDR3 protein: CASSIERTVWDGYTF
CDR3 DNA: TGTGCCAGTAGTATAGAGCGGACAGTTTGGGATGGCTACACCTTC

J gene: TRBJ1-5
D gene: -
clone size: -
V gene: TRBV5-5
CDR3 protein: CASSLGTWTFNQPQHF
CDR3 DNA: TGTGCCAGCAGTTTGGGAACGTGGACTTTCAATCAGCCCCAGCATTTT

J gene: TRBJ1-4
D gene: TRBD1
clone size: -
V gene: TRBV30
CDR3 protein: CASEGTGREKLFF
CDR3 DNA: TGTGCCAGCGAAGGGACAGGGCGTGAAAAACTGTTTTTT

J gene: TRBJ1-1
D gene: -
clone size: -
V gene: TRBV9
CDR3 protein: CASSVGGWGPEAFF
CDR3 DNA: TGTGCCAGCAGCGTAGGAGGGTGGGGTCCTGAAGCTTTCTTT

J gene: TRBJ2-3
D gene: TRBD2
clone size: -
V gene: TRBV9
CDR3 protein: CASSTGLAGTDTQYF
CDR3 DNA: TGTGCCAGCAGCACGGGACTAGCGGGCACAGATACGCAGTATTTT

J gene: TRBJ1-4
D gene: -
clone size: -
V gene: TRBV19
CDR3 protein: CASSYPGHREKLFF
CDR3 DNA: TGTGCCAGCAGCTACCCGGGACATCGGGAAAAACTGTTTTTT

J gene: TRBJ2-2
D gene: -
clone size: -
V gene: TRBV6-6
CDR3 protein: CASTYTGELFF
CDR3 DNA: TGTGCCAGCACCTACACCGGGGAGCTGTTTTTT

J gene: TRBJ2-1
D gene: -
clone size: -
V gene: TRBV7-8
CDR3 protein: CASSYIQDETNEQFF
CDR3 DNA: TGTGCCAGCAGCTACATACAGGACGAGACCAATGAGCAGTTCTTC

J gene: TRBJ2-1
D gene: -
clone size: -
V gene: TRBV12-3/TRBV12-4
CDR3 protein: CASRLASYNEQFF
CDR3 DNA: TGTGCCAGTAGGCTAGCGAGTTACAATGAGCAGTTCTTC

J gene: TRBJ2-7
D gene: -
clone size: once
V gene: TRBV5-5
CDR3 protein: CASSLAGGVYEQYF
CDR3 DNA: TGTGCCAGCAGCTTGGCCGGAGGGGTCTACGAGCAGTACTTC

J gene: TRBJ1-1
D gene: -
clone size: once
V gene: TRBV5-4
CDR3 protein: CASSLGAGTLNTEAFF
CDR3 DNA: TGTGCCAGCAGCTTGGGGGCCGGGACACTGAACACTGAAGCTTTCTTT

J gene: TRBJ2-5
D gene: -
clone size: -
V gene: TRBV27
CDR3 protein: CASSFRVWETQYF
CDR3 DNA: TGTGCCAGCAGTTTCAGGGTCTGGGAGACCCAGTACTTC

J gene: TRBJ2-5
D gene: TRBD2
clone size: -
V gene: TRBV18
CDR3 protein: CASYSGGTVQETQYF
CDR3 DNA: TGTGCCAGCTATTCGGGGGGGACTGTCCAAGAGACCCAGTACTTC

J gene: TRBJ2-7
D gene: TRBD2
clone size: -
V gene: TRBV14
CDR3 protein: CASSPRAGVAYEQYF
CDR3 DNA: TGTGCCAGCAGCCCTCGCGCGGGGGTAGCCTACGAGCAGTACTTC

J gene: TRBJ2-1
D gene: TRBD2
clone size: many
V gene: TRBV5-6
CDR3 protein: CASSSLAYHYNEQFF
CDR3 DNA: TGTGCCAGCAGCTCACTAGCGTACCACTACAATGAGCAGTTCTTC

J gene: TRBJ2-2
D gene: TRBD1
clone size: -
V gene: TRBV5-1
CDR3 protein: CASSLLGTGNTGELFF
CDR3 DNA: TGCGCCAGCAGCTTGTTAGGGACAGGGAACACCGGGGAGCTGTTTTTT

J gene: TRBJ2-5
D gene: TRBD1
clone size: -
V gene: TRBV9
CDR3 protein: CASSPRGGQGGGETQYF
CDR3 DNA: TGTGCCAGCAGCCCCCGAGGCGGACAGGGGGGAGGAGAGACCCAGTACTTC

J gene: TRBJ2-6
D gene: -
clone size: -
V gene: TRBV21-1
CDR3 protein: CASPSRGGFPGANVLTF
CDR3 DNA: TGTGCCAGCCCTAGCCGAGGTGGATTCCCTGGGGCCAACGTCCTGACTTTC

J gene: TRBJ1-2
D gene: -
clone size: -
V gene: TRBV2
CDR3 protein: CASREQGSGYTF
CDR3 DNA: TGTGCCAGCAGGGAACAGGGAAGCGGCTACACCTTC

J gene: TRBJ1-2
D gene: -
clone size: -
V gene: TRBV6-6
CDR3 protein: CASSSDTDYNYGYTF
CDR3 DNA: TGTGCCAGCAGCTCCGACACCGACTATAACTATGGCTACACCTTC

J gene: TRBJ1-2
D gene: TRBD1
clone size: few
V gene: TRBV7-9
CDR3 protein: CASSLGGSGTGGQSYGYTF
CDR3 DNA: TGTGCCAGCAGCTTAGGAGGGTCCGGGACAGGGGGACAATCCTATGGCTACACCTTC

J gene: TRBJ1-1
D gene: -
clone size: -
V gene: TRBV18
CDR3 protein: CASSPWRALNTEAFF
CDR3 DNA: TGTGCCAGCTCACCTTGGCGGGCCTTGAACACTGAAGCTTTCTTT

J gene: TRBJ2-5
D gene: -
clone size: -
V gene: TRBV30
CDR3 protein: CAWSGQYQETQYF
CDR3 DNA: TGTGCCTGGAGTGGACAGTACCAAGAGACCCAGTACTTC

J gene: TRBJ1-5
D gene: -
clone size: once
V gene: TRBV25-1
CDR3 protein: CASSNENSNQPQHF
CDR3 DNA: TGTGCCAGCAGTAATGAGAATAGCAATCAGCCCCAGCATTTT

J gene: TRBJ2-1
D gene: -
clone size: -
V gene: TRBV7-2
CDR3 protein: CASSSPSYEQFF
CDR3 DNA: TGTGCCAGCAGCTCCCCCTCGTATGAGCAGTTCTTC

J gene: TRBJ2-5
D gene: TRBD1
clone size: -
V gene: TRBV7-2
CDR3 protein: CASSFAGGGGETQYF
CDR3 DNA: TGTGCCAGCAGCTTTGCAGGGGGCGGAGGAGAGACCCAGTACTTC

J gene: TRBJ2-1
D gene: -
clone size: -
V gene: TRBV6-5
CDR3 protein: CASRPGTGSHNEQFF
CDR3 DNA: TGTGCCAGCAGACCTGGGACTGGCTCCCACAATGAGCAGTTCTTC

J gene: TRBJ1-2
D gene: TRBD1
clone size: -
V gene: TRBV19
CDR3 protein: CASSIEWTGARGYTF
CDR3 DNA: TGTGCCAGTAGTATAGAATGGACAGGGGCACGTGGCTACACCTTC

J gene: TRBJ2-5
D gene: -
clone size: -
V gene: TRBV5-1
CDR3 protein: CASAEGDGETQYF
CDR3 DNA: TGCGCCAGCGCCGAGGGGGACGGAGAGACCCAGTACTTC

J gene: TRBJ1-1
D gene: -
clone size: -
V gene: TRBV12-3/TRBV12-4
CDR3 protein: CASSLMQDEAFF
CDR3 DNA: TGTGCCAGCAGTTTAATGCAGGATGAAGCTTTCTTT